The source of this TCR beta chain is a study of blood T cells in healthy people across ages. Points from the study as a whole: Measured against age, TCR beta diversity per million T cells decreased in a roughly linear manner.

This clonotype showed up just a few times. The antigen is not known. In each sample, at least 7 million PBMCs were isolated. Alongside a J-beta primer mix, a sample-barcoded 5' primer served in a second PCR lasting 7 to 11 cycles. One entry per CDR3 protein, called by TCRdb with MiXCR from the 5' RACE reads. The repertoire holds roughly 1 million distinct CDR3 sequences, with 25% as singletons. The germline gives CDR1 SQVTM, CDR2 ANQGSEA. The CDR3 extends over 16 amino acids. The V gene lost 0 bases and the J gene lost 3 bases, with 17 bases spanning the gap. These data were also reused for a study on T cells of mothers and their children. That source notes: Using the M1S primer, the second PCR added sample barcodes along with 2-4 random nucleotides. It was related mother-child pairs that showed slightly higher overlap than unrelated pairs, without reaching significance.

Sequenced material: blood. The clonotype was recovered from a girl aged 2-10 years in good health. The chain combines TRBV29-1 with TRBJ2-5; D unclear. CDR3 DNA sequence: TGCAGCGTTGAAGATTCCCTCACGCGGACGGAAGAGACCCAGTACTTC. It specifies CSVEDSLTRTEETQYF.